A selection of T cell receptor beta chains follows, all from one sample in a study of CD8+CD57+ T cells in acquired aplastic anemia. MiXCR, applied by TCRdb to the reads, yields one record per CDR3 protein. The table lists 450,000 to 550,000 distinct CDR3 sequences, around 30% of them singletons, with approximately 0.82% in the top ten. What was sequenced was sorted CD4+, CD8+, or CD8+CD57+ T cells (not recorded which) from PBMCs. All receptors come from a human donor with aplastic anemia. The CDR3 runs from the conserved cysteine through the conserved F or W. Each record gives: V gene, CDR3 protein.

TRBV9 | CASSPLTGYNEQFF
TRBV20-1 | CSARQRGIAYGYTF
TRBV11-2 | CASSLVGGFYEQYF
TRBV2 | CASSEVGRGTDTQYF
TRBV7-8 | CASSLESGQYEQYF
TRBV9 | CASSVDPPGGMNTEAFF
TRBV4-2 | CASSQDRRMMRSGEAFF
TRBV10-3 | CAISESGREPSTDTQYF
TRBV10-3 | CATHPNRVTEAFF
TRBV11-2 | CASSLDFTRGPYEQYF
TRBV19 | CASSNLGHANTEAFF
TRBV11-2 | CASSLTLSTATSEQYF
TRBV19 | CASQIGGVDTQYF
TRBV7-9 | CASSLDGPYEQYF
TRBV5-6 | CASSPPGSFTDTQYF
TRBV19 | CASSIGTSVDEQYF
TRBV2 | CASNEDGNYGYTF
TRBV4-2 | CASSLSRDFPGTEAFF
TRBV12-3/TRBV12-4 | CASSSTQGRGSPLHF
TRBV5-1 | CASSLRDDPYNEQFF
TRBV19 | CASSPRSGRETQYF
TRBV2 | CASRDLQGPLYEQYF
TRBV7-6 | CASSLTSGSYSYNEQFF
TRBV11-3 | CASSQDQGNNQPQHF
TRBV3-1 | CASSTPYGYTF
TRBV15 | CATSSGDRGAFSYEQYF
TRBV14 | CASSQGLYKDQYNEQFF
TRBV20-1 | CSANRRTGKNSPLHF
TRBV20-1 | CSARGDRVNTEAFF
TRBV9 | CASSVSGGTNTGELFF
TRBV4-3 | CASSQGQSPKDTQYF
TRBV7-2 | CASSSGGNEKLFF
TRBV9 | CASSPATGLNTEAFF
TRBV20-1 | CSVPQAQETQYF
TRBV7-3 | CASSFGWETEAFF
TRBV2 | CASTQNSNQPQHF
TRBV6-6 | CASSREGGMNTEAFF
TRBV7-2 | CASRRGASQETQYF
TRBV19 | CASNHFWTSGHTDTQYF
TRBV20-1 | CSGGQGAYEQYF
TRBV20-1 | CSAARVDAEAFF
TRBV20-1 | CSATGQGFEQYF
TRBV4-2 | CASSQMIQGVGNEKLFF
TRBV7-9 | CASSLEYREQYF
TRBV12-3/TRBV12-4 | CASSAREGQPQHF
TRBV6-1 | CASNTRDRGPHGYTF
TRBV10-3 | CASSVTMGYTF
TRBV2 | CASMRQGARDTEAFF
TRBV11-2 | CASSPGQGSADTQYF
TRBV5-6 | CASSLTFEGPGQPQHF
TRBV7-9 | CASSPRTGGLYGYTF
TRBV7-2 | CASSPQGWYQGETQYF
TRBV4-3 | CASSQKPGQGVSPTNYGYTF